Listed here are 25 T cell receptor beta chains from one sample, sequenced in a study of PD-1 blockade in classical Hodgkin lymphoma. Repertoires were generated with immunoSEQ multiplex PCR, while TCRdb's copy carries only in-frame clones and drops some. The sample holds some 110,000 clones, 89% seen once. Indicated time point: cycle 4 day 1 (C4D1), after about 6 weeks of nivolumab. Patients all relapsed after autologous stem cell transplantation, and there was variation in brentuximab vedotin exposure. This specimen was peripheral blood mononuclear cells (PBMCs), taken before the fourth cycle of nivolumab. These receptors came from a human donor with classical Hodgkin lymphoma.

The CDR3 nucleotides read TGTGCCAGTAGTCCGGTGGGCTCTGGAAACACCATATATTTT. Translated, it gives CASSPVGSGNTIYF. V is TRBV19 and J is TRBJ1-3; no clear D. This CDR3 comprises 14 residues. Trimming shortened V by 5 bases and J by 0 bases, and 8 bases separated the two germline ends. Germline V CDR1 and CDR2: LNHDA, SQIVND (reference sequence).

The J gene is TRBJ1-1, the V gene TRBV5-4; D is unclear. V lost 0 bases to trimming and J lost 1 base, with 10 bases between them. Germline CDR1 SGHNT, CDR2 YYREEE (reference sequence). CDR3 length: 15 residues. The CDR3 protein is CASSLGAGSNTEAFF. DNA for the CDR3: TGTGCCAGCAGCTTGGGCGCCGGATCGAACACTGAAGCTTTCTTT.

This clone is a singleton in its sample. The chain recombines TRBV7-9 with TRBJ1-1, with unresolved D. The CDR3 spans 13 residues. Germline V gives CDR1 SEHNR, CDR2 FQNEAQ (reference sequence). Trimming stripped 1 base from V and 1 base from J, with 4 bases between. The CDR3 nucleotides read TGTGCCAGCAGCTTAGGGAAGAACACTGAAGCTTTCTTT. Its translation is CASSLGKNTEAFF.

V usage is TRBV30 and J usage is TRBJ2-5; TRBD2 matches 11 bases. CDR1 and CDR2 from the germline V gene are GTSNPN and SVGIG (reference sequence). Trimming at V came to 3 bases and at J to 5 bases, leaving 14 bases not matched to a gene. The CDR3 extends over 17 amino acids. DNA of the CDR3: TGTGCCTGGAGGGATACTAGCGGGAGATCTCCTCGGGAGACCCAGTACTTC. Its translation is CAWRDTSGRSPRETQYF.

This clone has a single count. The chain couples TRBV6-5 to TRBJ2-5; D gene uncertain. There are 12 residues in the CDR3. Germline V lookup: CDR1 MNHEY, CDR2 SVGAGI. V gave up 6 bases and J gave up 3 bases, with 8 bases separating them. The CDR3 reads CASSPNEETQYF. Written as DNA, the CDR3 is TGTGCCAGCAGCCCAAACGAAGAGACCCAGTACTTC.

The V and J genes are TRBV4-3 and TRBJ2-3, with 9 bases identical to TRBD2. The CDR3 spans 16 residues. CDR1 is LGHNA and CDR2 is YSLEER in the germline V gene. Trimming at V came to 4 bases and at J to 0 bases, leaving 5 bases not matched to a gene. In DNA, the CDR3 is TGCGCCAGCAGCCTCGGACTAGCGTATAGCACAGATACGCAGTATTTT. The encoded protein is CASSLGLAYSTDTQYF.

The chain combines TRBV30 with TRBJ2-1; no clear D gene. V lost 0 bases and J lost 6, with 6 bases in between. The length of the CDR3 is 12 residues. The V gene's germline CDR1 is GTSNPN and CDR2 SVGIG (reference sequence). The CDR3 here is CAWSVFFNEQFF. CDR3 nucleotide sequence: TGTGCCTGGAGTGTGTTTTTCAATGAGCAGTTCTTC.

This clone was seen just once. The chain carries TRBV28 and TRBJ1-1, with D possibly matching TRBD1 (6 bases). Trimming pared 11 bases from V and 0 bases from J, leaving 13 bases between. This CDR3 is 13 amino acids long. Germline lookup yields CDR1 MDHEN and CDR2 SYDVKM. The CDR3 nucleotides are TGTGCCGTCAGGGGCGAAATGAACACTGAAGCTTTCTTT. It yields the protein CAVRGEMNTEAFF.

The CDR3 is CATSRDLGFYSNQPQHF. CDR3 DNA: TGTGCCACCAGCAGAGATCTGGGTTTCTATAGCAATCAGCCCCAGCATTTT. This rearrangement joins TRBV15 to TRBJ1-5; D remains ambiguous. Trimming removed 0 bases at V and 0 bases at J, with 12 bases between. The CDR3 covers 17 residues. CDR1 is LNHNV and CDR2 is YYDKDF in the germline V gene (reference sequence).

This sequence joins TRBV19 and TRBJ1-1; D call uncertain. The CDR3 has 14 amino acids. V lost 7 bases to trimming and J lost 0 bases, with 12 bases between them. Germline V CDR1 and CDR2: LNHDA, SQIVND (reference sequence). CDR3 residues: CASTVGSMNTEAFF. CDR3 nucleotide sequence: TGTGCCAGTACTGTGGGCTCCATGAACACTGAAGCTTTCTTT.

This clone was counted a single time. The rearrangement links TRBV5-1 to TRBJ2-3; 11 bases agree with TRBD2. There are 17 residues in the CDR3. V lost 2 bases and J lost 2; bases outside the gene matches: 7. Germline CDR1 is SGHRS and CDR2 is YFSETQ. CDR3 nucleotides: TGCGCCAGCAGCTTATTTAGCGGGAGGGCCATCACAGATACGCAGTATTTT. Protein product: CASSLFSGRAITDTQYF.

The rearrangement uses TRBV30 and TRBJ2-1; D gene ambiguous. The germline V gene encodes CDR1 GTSNPN and CDR2 SVGIG (reference sequence). The CDR3 runs to 13 residues. Trimming removed 4 bases from V and 4 bases from J, with 11 bases in between. The CDR3 DNA follows: TGTGCCTGGAACATCCACATTTACAATGAGCAGTTCTTC. Residues: CAWNIHIYNEQFF.

This chain connects TRBV25-1 to TRBJ2-7, with D perhaps TRBD1 (6 bases). The ends were cut back, 5 bases at V and 6 bases at J, with 14 bases in the middle. CDR1 is MGHDK and CDR2 is SYGVNS in the germline V gene. The CDR3 length is 13 residues. CDR3 in amino acids: CASSRQGISEQYF. CDR3 bases: TGTGCCAGCAGTCGTCAGGGGATTAGCGAGCAGTACTTC.

The V call is TRBV6-5, the J call TRBJ2-7, with D tentatively TRBD1 or TRBD2 (5 bases each). Germline loops: CDR1 MNHEY, CDR2 SVGAGI. V lost 0 bases and J lost 3, with 9 bases in between. The CDR3 contains 14 residues. The CDR3 region has the DNA TGTGCCAGCAGTTACTCAGGGGACGGCTACGAGCAGTACTTC. This gives the protein CASSYSGDGYEQYF.

The chain has TRBV11-2 and TRBJ2-1; the match to TRBD2 covers 7 bases. In germline, CDR1 is SGHAT, CDR2 FQNNGV. With 3 bases clipped from V and 4 bases from J, the junction kept 9 bases outside the gene matches. The CDR3 contains 16 residues. CDR3 nucleotides: TGTGCCAGCAGCTTGTTTGGGGGAGGGCCGTACAATGAGCAGTTCTTC. Its protein is CASSLFGGGPYNEQFF. Supplemented by reference TRBV11-2 and TRBJ2-1, the full variable domain reads EAGVAQSPRYKIIEKRQSVAFWCNPISGHATLYWYQQILGQGPKLLIQFQNNGVVDDSQLPKDRFSAERLKGVDSTLKIQPAKLEDSAVYLCASSLFGGGPYNEQFFGPGTRLTVL.

In nucleotides, the CDR3 is TGTGCCAGCAGCTTCCCCAACGAGGATACGCAGTATTTT. Residues: CASSFPNEDTQYF. The V call is TRBV11-2, the J call TRBJ2-3; D call uncertain. Trimming left V 3 bases short and J 6 bases short, with 10 bases between. CDR1 and CDR2 (germline): SGHAT, FQNNGV. The CDR3 has 13 amino acids.

This clone was observed a single time. CDR3 in amino acids: CASSLFGGNNEQFF. The CDR3 bases are TGTGCCAGCAGTTTATTCGGCGGGAACAATGAGCAGTTCTTC. The V call is TRBV27, the J call TRBJ2-1; TRBD2 might be the D (6 bases). Trimming pared 1 base from V and 5 bases from J, leaving 9 bases between. CDR3 length: 14 amino acids. The germline gives CDR1 MNHEY, CDR2 SMNVEV (reference sequence).

The chain couples TRBV6-1 to TRBJ2-5; the match to TRBD2 covers 8 bases. Germline V gene lookup returns CDR1 MNHNS and CDR2 SASEGT. V shed 7 bases and J 5 bases; nucleotides not matched to a gene: 9. The CDR3 loop spans 14 amino acids. CDR3 in amino acids: CASIGGGVGETQYF. The DNA of the CDR3 is TGTGCCAGCATCGGGGGGGGCGTTGGGGAGACCCAGTACTTC.

V is TRBV4-3 and J is TRBJ2-3; 14 positions match TRBD2. The CDR3 is 19 residues long. Germline CDR1 and CDR2: LGHNA and YSLEER. The trim removed 4 bases at V and 0 bases at J, leaving 9 bases unmatched. Written as DNA, the CDR3 is TGCGCCAGCAGCCGGGGACTAGCGGGAGTACCCTCCAGCACAGATACGCAGTATTTT. Translation gives CASSRGLAGVPSSTDTQYF.

The chain employs TRBV5-6 and TRBJ1-2; a possible D gene is TRBD1 (5 bases). Trimming stripped 4 bases from V and 3 bases from J, with 7 bases between. Germline V gene lookup returns CDR1 SGHDT and CDR2 YYEEEE. The CDR3 length is 12 residues. The CDR3 DNA reads as TGTGCCAGCAGCGCGGGGGACTATGGCTACACCTTC. Residues: CASSAGDYGYTF.

The V and J genes are TRBV6-5 and TRBJ1-2; the D is unclear. V was shortened by 6 bases and J by 7 bases, with 15 bases between the two germline ends. Germline V CDR1 and CDR2: MNHEY, SVGAGI. The CDR3 loop spans 13 amino acids. The CDR3 region has the DNA TGTGCCAGCAGCACTACAACCACCCTTGGCTACACCTTC. Amino acids: CASSTTTTLGYTF.

The V gene is TRBV19, the J gene TRBJ2-3; 12 bases are shared with TRBD2. CDR1 is LNHDA and CDR2 is SQIVND in the germline V gene (reference sequence). J gave up 0 bases and V 11 bases, and 15 bases lay outside the gene matches. The CDR3 covers 18 residues. The CDR3 is CAGTRTSGEFTSTDTQYF. The CDR3 nucleotides are TGTGCCGGGACAAGGACTAGCGGGGAGTTCACTAGCACAGATACGCAGTATTTT. Based on the CDR3 plus reference TRBV19 and TRBJ2-3, the full variable domain is DGGITQSPKYLFRKEGQNVTLSCEQNLNHDAMYWYRQDPGQGLRLIYYSQIVNDFQKGDIAEGYSVSREKKESFPLTVTSAQKNPTAFYLCAGTRTSGEFTSTDTQYFGPGTRLTVL.

This chain joins TRBV30 and TRBJ2-2; 9 nucleotides align to TRBD2. Germline assignment: CDR1 GTSNPN and CDR2 SVGIG (reference sequence). The CDR3 runs to 15 residues. The junction had 7 bases not matched to a gene; V was cut back by 2 bases and J by 6 bases. The CDR3 bases are TGTGCCTGGAGTACGCCGGGACTAGCCGCCGGGGAGCTGTTTTTT. It encodes CAWSTPGLAAGELFF.

The rearrangement uses TRBV30 and TRBJ2-7; tentative D call: TRBD2 (7 bases). In germline, CDR1 is GTSNPN, CDR2 SVGIG (reference sequence). V was pared by 0 bases and J by 7 bases, with 13 bases between. This CDR3 spans 13 amino acids. The CDR3 region has the DNA TGTGCCTGGAGTGTACGGGGGCGGGGGGAGCAGTACTTC. Its translation is CAWSVRGRGEQYF.

This chain links TRBV11-2 with TRBJ1-5; no firm D call. The CDR3 is 14 amino acids. V was pared by 5 bases and J by 4 bases, with 12 bases between. The germline CDR1 and CDR2 sequences are SGHAT and FQNNGV. In DNA, the CDR3 is TGTGCCAGCAGCCTCGGTGGCGGAAATCAGCCCCAGCATTTT. Amino acids: CASSLGGGNQPQHF.